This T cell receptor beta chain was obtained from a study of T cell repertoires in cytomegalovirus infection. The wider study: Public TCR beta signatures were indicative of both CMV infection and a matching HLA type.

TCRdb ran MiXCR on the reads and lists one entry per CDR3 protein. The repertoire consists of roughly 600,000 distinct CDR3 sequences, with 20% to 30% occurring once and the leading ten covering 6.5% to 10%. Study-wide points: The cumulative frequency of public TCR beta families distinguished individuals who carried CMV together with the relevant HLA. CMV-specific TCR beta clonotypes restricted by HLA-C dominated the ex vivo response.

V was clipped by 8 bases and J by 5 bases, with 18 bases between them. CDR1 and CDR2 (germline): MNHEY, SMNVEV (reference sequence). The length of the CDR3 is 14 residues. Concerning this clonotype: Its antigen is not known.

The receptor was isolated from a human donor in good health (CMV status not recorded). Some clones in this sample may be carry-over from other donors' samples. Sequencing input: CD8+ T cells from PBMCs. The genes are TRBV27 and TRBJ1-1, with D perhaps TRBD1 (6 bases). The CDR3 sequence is CASGSSGTSTEAFF. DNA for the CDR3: TGTGCCAGCGGAAGCTCCGGGACATCGACTGAAGCTTTCTTT.